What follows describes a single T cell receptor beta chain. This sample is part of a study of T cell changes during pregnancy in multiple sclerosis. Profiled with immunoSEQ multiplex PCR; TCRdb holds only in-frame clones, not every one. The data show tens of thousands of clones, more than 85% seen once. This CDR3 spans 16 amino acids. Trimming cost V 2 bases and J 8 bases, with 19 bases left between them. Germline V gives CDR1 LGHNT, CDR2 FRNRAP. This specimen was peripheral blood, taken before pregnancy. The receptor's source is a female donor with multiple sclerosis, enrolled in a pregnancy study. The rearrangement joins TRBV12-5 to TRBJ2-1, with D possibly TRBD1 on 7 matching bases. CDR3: CASGLTTGRPLDEQFF. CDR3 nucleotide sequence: TGTGCTAGTGGTTTGACGACAGGGAGGCCTTTAGATGAGCAGTTCTTC.